Each of the 14 T cell receptor beta chains below was sequenced from the same sample in a study of early T cells in non-severe SARS-CoV-2 infection. TCRdb analysed the 5' RACE reads with MiXCR anew, one entry per CDR3 protein. The sample has approximately 79,000 distinct CDR3 sequences; 9.5% to 15% are singletons. The sequencing sample was made of whole blood. The origin of the receptors is an adult who was a healthcare worker with PCR-confirmed SARS-CoV-2 infection or an uninfected control (not recorded which).

The chain links TRBV6-2 or TRBV6-3 to TRBJ1-5; maybe TRBD1 (5 bases). The germline V gene has CDR1 MNHEY and CDR2 SVGEGT. There are 15 residues in the CDR3. The V and J ends lost 5 bases and 5 bases respectively, with 16 bases between them. The CDR3 loop reads CASSPTEESHQPQHF. The CDR3 DNA sequence: TGTGCCAGCAGTCCGACAGAGGAATCCCATCAGCCCCAGCATTTT.

This clonotype was observed at least ten times. The gene calls are TRBV7-2 and TRBJ2-1; either TRBD1 or TRBD2 may fit D (5 bases each). CDR1 SGHTA and CDR2 FQGNSA come from the germline V gene. There are 14 residues in the CDR3. Between the trimmed V and J ends, which lost 4 bases and 5 bases, there was a span of 12 bases. The CDR3 loop is CASSSGTSHNEQFF. The CDR3, as DNA: TGTGCCAGCAGCTCCGGGACCTCACACAATGAGCAGTTCTTC.

This clonotype was counted at least ten times. The CDR3 is CASSPLQGARTEAFF. CDR3 DNA: TGTGCCAGCAGTCCCTTACAGGGGGCGAGGACTGAAGCTTTCTTT. The rearrangement joins TRBV7-9 to TRBJ1-1; 9 positions match TRBD1. The CDR3 contains 15 residues. In germline, CDR1 is SEHNR, CDR2 FQNEAQ (reference sequence). J was trimmed by 5 bases and V by 6 bases; bases with no gene match: 10.

This clonotype appeared a few times. The chain uses TRBV24-1 and TRBJ2-3; TRBD2 might be the D (6 bases). CDR1 is KGHDR, CDR2 SFDVKD, per germline. CDR3 length equals 14 residues. The V end lost 2 bases, the J end lost 4 bases, and 9 bases lay between the germline ends. Here the CDR3 reads CATSDSGVSDTQYF. CDR3 sequence (DNA): TGTGCCACCAGTGATTCGGGGGTATCAGATACGCAGTATTTT.

In its sample, this clonotype was seen many times. V gene TRBV18 combines with J gene TRBJ1-1, with D possibly matching TRBD1 (6 bases). The length of the CDR3 is 13 residues. Germline assignment: CDR1 KGHSH and CDR2 LQKENI. The V and J ends lost 3 bases and 1 base respectively, with 6 bases between them. CDR3 protein: CASSPGQNTEAFF. The CDR3 DNA sequence: TGTGCCAGCTCACCGGGACAGAACACTGAAGCTTTCTTT.

This chain connects TRBV28 to TRBJ2-1; 7 positions agree with TRBD2. The CDR3 totals 16 residues. Trimming at V came to 5 bases and at J to 7 bases, leaving 14 bases not matched to a gene. Germline V gene data show CDR1 as MDHEN and CDR2 as SYDVKM. The CDR3 spells CASSPPGGRASNEQFF. The DNA of the CDR3 is TGTGCCAGCAGTCCGCCAGGTGGGAGGGCCTCGAATGAGCAGTTCTTC.

This clonotype was counted many times. The gene calls are TRBV20-1 and TRBJ1-6; D may be TRBD1 (6 bases). V lost 3 bases and J 0 bases, leaving 15 bases between the germline ends. CDR3 length: 17 residues. The V gene's germline CDR1 is DFQATT and CDR2 SNEGSKA (reference sequence). The DNA of the CDR3 is TGCAGTGCTAGTGGGGGGGCGGTCAGCTCCTATAATTCACCCCTCCACTTT. Translation gives CSASGGAVSSYNSPLHF.

This clonotype has just a few counts. The V gene is TRBV27, the J gene TRBJ1-1, with 10 bases fitting TRBD1. V gave up 6 bases and J gave up 7 bases; unmatched junction bases: 2. The CDR3 runs to 12 residues. Germline V gene lookup returns CDR1 MNHEY and CDR2 SMNVEV (reference sequence). DNA for the CDR3: TGTGCCAGCAGCCGGACAGGGGGTGAAGCTTTCTTT. This codes for CASSRTGGEAFF.

This chain uses TRBV4-2 with TRBJ2-5, with TRBD2 matching over 7 bases. The length of the CDR3 is 16 residues. The ends lost 4 bases at V and 7 bases at J; junction bases unmatched: 15. Germline V gene data show CDR1 as LGHNA and CDR2 as YNFKEQ. The CDR3 sequence: CASSPGGGTKIGTQYF. In nucleotides, the CDR3 is TGTGCCAGCAGCCCAGGCGGGGGAACCAAGATTGGGACCCAGTACTTC.

This clonotype has only a few counts. V is TRBV2 and J is TRBJ2-3; 8 bases fit TRBD1. The CDR3 totals 14 residues. V trimming: 9 bases; J trimming: 4 bases; junction bases outside the gene matches: 9. Germline V CDR1 and CDR2: SNHLY, FYNNEI. CDR3 DNA: TGTGCCAGGTCGACAGGGGATGTCGCAGATACGCAGTATTTT. Its translation is CARSTGDVADTQYF.

This clonotype has a handful of counts. This chain links TRBV6-2 or TRBV6-3 with TRBJ2-1; D is unresolved. This CDR3 spans 19 amino acids. The germline V and J ends were trimmed by 2 bases and 5 bases, with 25 bases remaining between them. The V gene's germline CDR1 is MNHEY and CDR2 SVGEGT. The CDR3 nucleotides are TGTGCCAGCAGTTACACCGGGTTAACACCGCCCGCCCAGGACAATGAGCAGTTCTTC. The encoded protein is CASSYTGLTPPAQDNEQFF.

This clonotype showed up many times. The chain employs TRBV7-9 and TRBJ1-5; TRBD1 is a possible D gene (6 bases). The CDR3 loop spans 13 amino acids. The ends were cut back, 9 bases at V and 10 bases at J, with 19 bases in the middle. Per germline, CDR1 SEHNR and CDR2 FQNEAQ (reference sequence). The CDR3, as DNA: TGTGCCAGTGAAGGGGGTAAAGGAGGACCCCAGCATTTT. Translation gives CASEGGKGGPQHF.

This clonotype was seen only a few times. The chain carries TRBV6-2 or TRBV6-3 and TRBJ1-1; D gene unclear. Germline assignment: CDR1 MNHEY and CDR2 SVGEGT. This CDR3 comprises 17 residues. V lost 0 bases and J lost 1, with 15 bases in between. CDR3 nucleotides: TGTGCCAGCAGTTACTCTAAGTCCTCCCGGACGAACACTGAAGCTTTCTTT. Translation gives CASSYSKSSRTNTEAFF.

V is TRBV7-9 and J is TRBJ2-2, with D unresolved. Germline values: CDR1 SEHNR, CDR2 FQNEAQ (reference sequence). The V end lost 2 bases, the J end lost 7 bases, and 11 bases lay between the germline ends. CDR3 length: 14 amino acids. DNA for the CDR3: TGTGCCAGCAGCTTATATCGGCTTGACGGGGAGCTGTTTTTT. Its translation: CASSLYRLDGELFF.